This T cell receptor beta chain is drawn from a study of cytomegalovirus exposure and HLA in healthy donors. Study-wide results and caveats: The likely origin of a cluster of highly shared sequence variants was a sequencing artifact. Later on, an analysis tied 15,000 to 20,000 TCR beta sequences to HLA alleles at 0.05 false discovery rate. A few CMV-associated chains were confirmed in vitro to be specific for CMV antigens.

This CDR3 is built from 17 residues. Germline CDR1 reads WSHSY; CDR2 reads SAAADI. Trimming stripped 8 bases from V and 0 bases from J, with 21 bases between. 60 Vbeta and 13 Jbeta primers were used in PCR. Profiling relied on immunoSEQ multiplex PCR, and the TCRdb table lists in-frame clones only, not all of them. The sample holds some 160,000 clones, approximately 80% seen once. Each donor was healthy, and each was a bone marrow donor. Note on this clone: Its antigen is not identified.

The genes are TRBV10-2 and TRBJ2-3; D call uncertain. The sample was PBMCs. The origin of this receptor is a woman aged 50 to 60 in good health and CMV-seronegative. Written as DNA, the CDR3 is TGCGCCAGCTCCATTTCTGAGGAGCATTCTAGCACAGATACGCAGTATTTT. This sequence encodes CASSISEEHSSTDTQYF.